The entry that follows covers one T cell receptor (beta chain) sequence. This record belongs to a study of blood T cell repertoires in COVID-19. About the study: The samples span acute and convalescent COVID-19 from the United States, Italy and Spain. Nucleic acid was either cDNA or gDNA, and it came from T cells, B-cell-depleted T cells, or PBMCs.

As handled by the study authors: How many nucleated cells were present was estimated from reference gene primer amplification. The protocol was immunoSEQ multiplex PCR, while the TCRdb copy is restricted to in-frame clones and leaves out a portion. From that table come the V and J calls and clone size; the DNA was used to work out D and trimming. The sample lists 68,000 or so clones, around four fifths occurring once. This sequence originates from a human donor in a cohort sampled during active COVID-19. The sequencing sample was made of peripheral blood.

This CDR3 reads CASSQGLAGGQETQYF. The CDR3, as DNA: TGTGCCAGCAGCCAAGGCCTAGCGGGGGGGCAGGAGACCCAGTACTTC. The rearrangement links TRBV4-2 to TRBJ2-5; 12 nucleotides agree with TRBD2. The germline CDR1 and CDR2 sequences are LGHNA and YNFKEQ. Germline trimming cut 1 base from V and 5 bases from J; bases unmatched to any gene: 5. CDR3 length equals 16 residues.